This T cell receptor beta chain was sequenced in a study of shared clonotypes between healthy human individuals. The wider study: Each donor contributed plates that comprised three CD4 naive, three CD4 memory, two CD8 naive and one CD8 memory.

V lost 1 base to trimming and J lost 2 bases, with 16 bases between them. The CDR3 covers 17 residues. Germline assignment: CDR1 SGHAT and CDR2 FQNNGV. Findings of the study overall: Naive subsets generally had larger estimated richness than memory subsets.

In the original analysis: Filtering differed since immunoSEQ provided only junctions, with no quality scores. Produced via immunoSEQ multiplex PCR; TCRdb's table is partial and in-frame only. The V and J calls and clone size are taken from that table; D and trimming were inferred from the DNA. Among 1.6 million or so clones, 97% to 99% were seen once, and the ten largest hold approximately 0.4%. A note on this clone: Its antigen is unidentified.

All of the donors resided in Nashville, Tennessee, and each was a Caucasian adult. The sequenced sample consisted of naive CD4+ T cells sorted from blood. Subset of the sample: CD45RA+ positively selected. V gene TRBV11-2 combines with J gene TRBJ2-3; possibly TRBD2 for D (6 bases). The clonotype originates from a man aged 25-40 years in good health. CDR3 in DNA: TGTGCCAGCAGCTTAGTAGGAGGGGCGATGTCCACAGATACGCAGTATTTT. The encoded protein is CASSLVGGAMSTDTQYF. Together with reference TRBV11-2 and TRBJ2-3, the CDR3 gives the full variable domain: EAGVAQSPRYKIIEKRQSVAFWCNPISGHATLYWYQQILGQGPKLLIQFQNNGVVDDSQLPKDRFSAERLKGVDSTLKIQPAKLEDSAVYLCASSLVGGAMSTDTQYFGPGTRLTVL.